The T cell receptor (beta chain) under discussion was sequenced for a study of cytomegalovirus exposure and HLA in healthy donors. Study results and caveats: Sequencing probably produced one cluster of sequence variants that were highly shared. Further analysis, carried out later, found HLA-associated TCR beta chains more clonally expanded than equally common other chains.

PCR involved 60 Vbeta and 13 Jbeta primers. Sequencing used immunoSEQ multiplex PCR; TCRdb keeps in-frame clones, though not all of them. The data contain 160,000 or so clones, 85% of them singletons. Each donor's status was that of a healthy bone marrow donor. The germline CDR1 and CDR2 sequences are SGHTA and FQGTGA. The V segment lost 5 bases and the J segment 6 bases; nucleotides outside the gene matches: 7. The CDR3 is made up of 15 amino acids. On this clone itself: Its antigen is still unknown.

The chain has TRBV7-3 and TRBJ2-1; 10 bases line up with TRBD2. The source of this sequence is a young woman in good health and CMV-seronegative. Input material: PBMCs. CDR3 DNA sequence: TGTGCCAGCAGCCCGAGGGCTAGCGGGAGCAATGAGCAGTTCTTC. It yields the protein CASSPRASGSNEQFF.